The 21 T cell receptor beta chains below come from one sample, sequenced in a study of long-term antiretroviral therapy in people with HIV. A v3.0 immunoSEQ assay was performed at survey level. TCRdb's table, derived via immunoSEQ multiplex PCR, lists solely in-frame clones and lacks some. This table has about 32,000 clones, 97% appearing once. The source was unsorted PBMCs, collected 7.6 years after starting antiretroviral therapy. The origin of the receptors is a man between 25 and 39 years old with HIV.

V is TRBV5-6 and J is TRBJ2-7; D is undetermined. The germline V gene has CDR1 SGHDT and CDR2 YYEEEE. V was clipped by 0 bases and J by 3 bases, with 10 bases between them. CDR3 length equals 14 residues. The CDR3 bases are TGTGCCAGCAGCTTGGGGGCATCTCACTACGAGCAGTACTTC. Its translation is CASSLGASHYEQYF.

The rearrangement links TRBV7-2 to TRBJ1-1; TRBD1 matches at 7 bases. Germline values: CDR1 SGHTA, CDR2 FQGNSA. J gave up 5 bases and V 5 bases, and 14 bases lay outside the gene matches. This CDR3 comprises 16 residues. CDR3 sequence reads: CASSLTGTALRTEAFF. CDR3 coding DNA: TGTGCCAGCAGCCTTACCGGGACAGCTTTGAGGACTGAAGCTTTCTTT.

V gene TRBV18 combines with J gene TRBJ2-7, with D possibly matching TRBD2 (6 bases). Germline assignment: CDR1 KGHSH and CDR2 LQKENI. The V and J ends lost 3 bases and 5 bases respectively, with 20 bases between them. CDR3 length: 16 amino acids. The CDR3 is CASSPTRDSLFNEQYF. CDR3 sequence (DNA): TGTGCCAGCTCACCTACCCGGGACTCACTCTTCAACGAGCAGTACTTC. The complete variable domain, with remaining parts taken from reference TRBV18 and TRBJ2-7, reads NAGVMQNPRHLVRRRGQEARLRCSPMKGHSHVYWYRQLPEEGLKFMVYLQKENIIDESGMPKERFSAEFPKEGPSILRIQQVVRGDSAAYFCASSPTRDSLFNEQYFGPGTRLTVT.

This sequence joins TRBV9 and TRBJ1-4; D perhaps matches TRBD1 (5 bases). V shed 0 bases and J shed 6 bases, with 9 bases lying between them. The CDR3 runs 14 residues. The germline V gene has CDR1 SGDLS and CDR2 YYNGEE. The CDR3 spells CASSVGAGHEKLFF. Here the CDR3 DNA reads TGTGCCAGCAGCGTAGGCGCGGGACATGAAAAACTGTTTTTT.

This clone was detected once. This chain joins TRBV4-1 and TRBJ2-2; D is unresolved. From germline, CDR1 is MGHRA and CDR2 YSYEKL. The CDR3 sequence is 19 residues long. V lost 0 bases, J lost 8 bases, and 25 bases lay in between. The CDR3 region is CASSQDGPPGRRLGGELFF. CDR3 DNA sequence: TGCGCCAGCAGCCAAGACGGGCCCCCCGGACGCCGGCTCGGAGGGGAGCTGTTTTTT.

The V call is TRBV19, the J call TRBJ1-1; 10 nucleotides line up with TRBD1. The CDR3 contains 13 residues. V gave up 4 bases and J gave up 6 bases; unmatched junction bases: 2. The germline gives CDR1 LNHDA, CDR2 SQIVND (reference sequence). The CDR3 is CASSRGQGSEAFF. The CDR3 nucleotides are TGTGCCAGTAGTAGGGGACAGGGGTCTGAAGCTTTCTTT.

This sequence joins TRBV7-2 and TRBJ2-1; tentatively, D is TRBD2 (5 bases). V was shortened by 5 bases and J by 6 bases, with 17 bases between the two germline ends. This CDR3 comprises 15 residues. Germline V gene sequence: CDR1 SGHTA, CDR2 FQGNSA. CDR3 protein: CASSGGIEGFNEQFF. DNA for the CDR3: TGTGCCAGCAGCGGAGGTATTGAGGGATTCAATGAGCAGTTCTTC.

This clone was seen once. The CDR3 nucleotides read TGTGCCAGCAGTGCCATCCGGGACACAGGTATCGGGCAGTACTTC. Its protein is CASSAIRDTGIGQYF. The V and J genes are TRBV6-4 and TRBJ2-7, with TRBD1 as a possible D gene (6 bases). The V end lost 4 bases, the J end lost 9 bases, and 22 bases lay between the germline ends. Germline V gene lookup returns CDR1 MRHNA and CDR2 SNTAGT. The CDR3 is 15 residues long.

The chain employs TRBV6-6 and TRBJ1-4, with a possible D match to TRBD1 (5 bases). The V gene's germline CDR1 is MNHNY and CDR2 SVGAGI (reference sequence). Trimming cost V 7 bases and J 0 bases, with 15 bases left between them. This CDR3 has 16 residues. Here the CDR3 DNA reads TGTGCCAGCAAGGTCTCTATGGGGCCAACTAATGAAAAACTGTTTTTT. Protein product: CASKVSMGPTNEKLFF.

This chain joins TRBV4-2 and TRBJ1-1; D is ambiguous. The germline V gene encodes CDR1 LGHNA and CDR2 YNFKEQ. V lost 1 base to trimming and J lost 2 bases, with 5 bases between them. This CDR3 comprises 13 residues. Here the CDR3 reads CASSQVSNTEAFF. CDR3 nucleotide sequence: TGTGCCAGCAGCCAAGTGAGTAACACTGAAGCTTTCTTT.

The chain combines TRBV5-6 with TRBJ2-2, with TRBD1 as a possible D gene (6 bases). CDR1 is SGHDT and CDR2 is YYEEEE in the germline V gene. V lost 4 bases and J lost 2, with 12 bases in between. The CDR3 is 15 amino acids. CDR3 loop: CASSLDRLNTGELFF. The CDR3 DNA reads as TGTGCCAGCAGCCTTGACAGGCTTAACACCGGGGAGCTGTTTTTT. The variable domain in full, completed from reference TRBV5-6 and TRBJ2-2, reads DAGVTQSPTHLIKTRGQQVTLRCSPKSGHDTVSWYQQALGQGPQFIFQYYEEEERQRGNFPDRFSGHQFPNYSSELNVNALLLGDSALYLCASSLDRLNTGELFFGEGSRLTVL.

The chain combines TRBV6-5 with TRBJ1-1, with D perhaps matching TRBD1 (5 bases). The CDR3 has 15 amino acids. V was pared by 5 bases and J by 4 bases, with 17 bases between. Per the germline V gene, CDR1 is MNHEY and CDR2 is SVGAGI. This CDR3 is CASSPAGYGGTEAFF. The CDR3 nucleotides are TGTGCCAGCAGTCCGGCCGGGTACGGGGGCACTGAAGCTTTCTTT.

J is TRBJ2-2 and V is TRBV9; 9 bases map to TRBD1. V was clipped by 3 bases and J by 7 bases; unmatched bases: 7. CDR1 SGDLS and CDR2 YYNGEE come from the germline V gene. This CDR3 is 15 amino acids long. CDR3 DNA sequence: TGTGCCAGCAGCGAACAGGGGGCGAGAGGCGGGGAGCTGTTTTTT. Translated, it gives CASSEQGARGGELFF. The entire variable domain, with the rest obtained from reference TRBV9 and TRBJ2-2, is as follows: DSGVTQTPKHLITATGQRVTLRCSPRSGDLSVYWYQQSLDQGLQFLIQYYNGEERAKGNILERFSAQQFPDLHSELNLSSLELGDSALYFCASSEQGARGGELFFGEGSRLTVL.

This clone appeared a single time. The gene calls are TRBV4-3 and TRBJ2-3; 7 positions agree with TRBD2. Per the germline V gene, CDR1 is LGHNA and CDR2 is YSLEER. This CDR3 has 15 amino acids. Unmatched junction bases numbered 10, after V lost 4 bases and J lost 6 bases. CDR3 sequence: CASSPRTSWSDTQYF. CDR3 sequence (DNA): TGCGCCAGCAGCCCGCGGACTAGTTGGTCCGATACGCAGTATTTT.

V gene TRBV14 combines with J gene TRBJ1-1; D remains unclear. Trimming left V 3 bases short and J 10 bases short, with 9 bases between. The CDR3 is 11 residues long. Germline CDR1 SGHDN, CDR2 FVKESK. The CDR3 DNA is TGTGCCAGCAGCCAGGGGTGGGCAGCTTTCTTT. Its translation: CASSQGWAAFF.

V usage is TRBV29-1 and J usage is TRBJ1-2, with 7 nucleotides matching TRBD1. This CDR3 has 13 amino acids. V dropped 6 bases and J dropped 5; count of bases not matched to a gene: 9. Germline V CDR1 and CDR2: SQVTM, ANQGSEA. In DNA form, the CDR3 reads TGCAGCGTGACTTCGGACAGGTCATATGGCTACACCTTC. This gives the protein CSVTSDRSYGYTF. The entire variable domain, with the rest obtained from reference TRBV29-1 and TRBJ1-2, is as follows: SAVISQKPSRDICQRGTSLTIQCQVDSQVTMMFWYRQQPGQSLTLIATANQGSEATYESGFVIDKFPISRPNLTFSTLTVSNMSPEDSSIYLCSVTSDRSYGYTFGSGTRLTVV.

The chain carries TRBV30 and TRBJ1-1, with a weak D call TRBD1 (6 bases). Germline V lookup: CDR1 GTSNPN, CDR2 SVGIG (reference sequence). This CDR3 spans 14 amino acids. V was trimmed by 4 bases and J by 0 bases, leaving 12 bases between them. CDR3: CAWKGQTMNTEAFF. For the CDR3, the DNA is TGTGCCTGGAAGGGACAAACCATGAACACTGAAGCTTTCTTT.

There are a few counts of this clone. The chain is built from TRBV5-6 and TRBJ1-5, with D possibly matching TRBD1 (5 bases). CDR1 and CDR2 from the germline V gene are SGHDT and YYEEEE. Trimming pared 2 bases from V and 4 bases from J, leaving 10 bases between. The CDR3 totals 14 residues. DNA of the CDR3: TGTGCCAGCAGCTTCGCGGGGCTTAATCAGCCCCAGCATTTT. Residues: CASSFAGLNQPQHF.

This clone was picked up one time. The chain employs TRBV6-5 and TRBJ2-7, with TRBD1 matching over 7 bases. From germline, CDR1 is MNHEY and CDR2 SVGAGI. V lost 8 bases and J lost 4; bases outside the gene matches: 8. This CDR3 has 13 residues. This CDR3 is CASLRAGGYEQYF. CDR3 nucleotide sequence: TGTGCCAGCCTCAGGGCAGGGGGTTACGAGCAGTACTTC.

The V call is TRBV4-2, the J call TRBJ2-7; 7 bases are shared with TRBD1. CDR3 length: 15 amino acids. Trimming took 0 bases from V and 3 from J; bases not matched to a gene: 5. Per germline, CDR1 LGHNA and CDR2 YNFKEQ. In DNA form, the CDR3 reads TGTGCCAGCAGCCAAGAGAAGGACAGGTACTACGAGCAGTACTTC. Translating it yields CASSQEKDRYYEQYF.

The chain employs TRBV10-3 and TRBJ1-1, with 8 nucleotides matching TRBD1. Germline loops: CDR1 ENHRY, CDR2 SYGVKD. V trimming: 5 bases; J trimming: 11 bases; junction bases outside the gene matches: 7. The CDR3 runs 12 residues. This CDR3 reads CAISSVDRGAFF. In nucleotides, the CDR3 is TGTGCCATCAGTTCTGTCGACAGGGGTGCTTTCTTT.